This T cell receptor (beta chain) was identified during a study of blood T cell repertoires in COVID-19. Only in-frame clones appear in the TCRdb table, and some are missing; sequencing was by immunoSEQ multiplex PCR. The data hold approximately 61,000 clones, with around nine tenths observed a single time. Germline CDR1 and CDR2: SGHTA and FQGNSA. Between the trimmed V and J ends, which lost 5 bases and 5 bases, there was a span of 16 bases. This CDR3 has 14 residues. The source of this sequence is a woman of 80 years or more with active COVID-19. The chain recombines TRBV7-2 with TRBJ2-7; D perhaps matches TRBD2 (5 bases). Sequenced sample: peripheral blood. The CDR3 region is CASSEVGSANEQYF. The CDR3 bases are TGTGCCAGCAGCGAGGTCGGTAGCGCGAACGAGCAGTACTTC.